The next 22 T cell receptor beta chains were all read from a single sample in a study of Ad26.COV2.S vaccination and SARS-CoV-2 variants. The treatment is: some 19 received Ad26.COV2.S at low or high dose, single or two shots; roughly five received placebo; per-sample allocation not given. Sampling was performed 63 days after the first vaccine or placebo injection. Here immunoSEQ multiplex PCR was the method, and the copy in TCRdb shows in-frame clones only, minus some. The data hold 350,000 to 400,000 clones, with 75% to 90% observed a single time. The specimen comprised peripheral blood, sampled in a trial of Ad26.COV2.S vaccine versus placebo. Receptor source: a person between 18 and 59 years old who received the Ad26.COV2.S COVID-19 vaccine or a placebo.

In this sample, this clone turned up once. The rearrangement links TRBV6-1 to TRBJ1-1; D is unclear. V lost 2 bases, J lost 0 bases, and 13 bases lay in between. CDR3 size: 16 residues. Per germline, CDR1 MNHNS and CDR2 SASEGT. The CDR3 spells CASSEFGRVMNTEAFF. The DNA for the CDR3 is TGTGCCAGCAGTGAATTCGGGAGGGTGATGAACACTGAAGCTTTCTTT.

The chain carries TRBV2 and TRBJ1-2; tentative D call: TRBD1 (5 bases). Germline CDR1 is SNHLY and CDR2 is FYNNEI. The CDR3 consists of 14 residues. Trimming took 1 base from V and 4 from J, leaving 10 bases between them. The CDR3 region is CASSEGGGSYGYTF. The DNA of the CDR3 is TGTGCCAGCAGTGAAGGTGGGGGGAGCTATGGCTACACCTTC.

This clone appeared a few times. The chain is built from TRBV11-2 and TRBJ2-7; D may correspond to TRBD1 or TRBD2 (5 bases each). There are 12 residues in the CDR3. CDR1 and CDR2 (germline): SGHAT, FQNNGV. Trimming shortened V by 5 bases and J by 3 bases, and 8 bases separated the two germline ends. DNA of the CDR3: TGTGCCAGCAGCGTTGGGGGCTACGAGCAGTACTTC. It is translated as CASSVGGYEQYF.

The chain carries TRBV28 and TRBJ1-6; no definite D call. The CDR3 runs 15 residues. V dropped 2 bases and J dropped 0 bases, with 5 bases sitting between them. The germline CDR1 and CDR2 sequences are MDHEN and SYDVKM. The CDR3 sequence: CASSLSRSYNSPLHF. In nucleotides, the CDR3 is TGTGCCAGCAGTTTAAGCCGCTCCTATAATTCACCCCTCCACTTT.

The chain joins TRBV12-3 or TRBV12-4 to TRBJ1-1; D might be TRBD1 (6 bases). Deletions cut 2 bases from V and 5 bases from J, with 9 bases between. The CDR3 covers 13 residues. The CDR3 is CASSLSTGTEAFF. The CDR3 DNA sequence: TGTGCCAGCAGTTTATCAACAGGGACTGAAGCTTTCTTT.

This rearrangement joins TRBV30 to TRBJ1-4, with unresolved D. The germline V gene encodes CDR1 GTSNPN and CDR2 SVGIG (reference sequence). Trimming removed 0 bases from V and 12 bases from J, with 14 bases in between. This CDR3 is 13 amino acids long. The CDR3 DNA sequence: TGTGCCTGGAGTGTAGAACGCGTTGGGCAACTGTTTTTT. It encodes CAWSVERVGQLFF. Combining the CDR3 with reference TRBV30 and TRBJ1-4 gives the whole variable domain SQTIHQWPATLVQPVGSPLSLECTVEGTSNPNLYWYRQAAGRGLQLLFYSVGIGQISSEVPQNLSASRPQDRQFILSSKKLLLSDSGFYLCAWSVERVGQLFFGSGTQLSVL.

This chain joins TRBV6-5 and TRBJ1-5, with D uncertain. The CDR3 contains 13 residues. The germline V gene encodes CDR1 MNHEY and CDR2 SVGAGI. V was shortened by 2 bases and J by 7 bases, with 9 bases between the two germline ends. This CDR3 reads CASSYGFLQPQHF. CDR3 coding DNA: TGTGCCAGCAGTTACGGATTCTTACAGCCCCAGCATTTT.

This CDR3 reads CAIRGQTEAFF. The CDR3 DNA is TGTGCCATCAGGGGACAGACTGAAGCTTTCTTT. This chain connects TRBV10-3 to TRBJ1-1, with 7 bases lining up with TRBD1. CDR1 and CDR2 from the germline V gene are ENHRY and SYGVKD. The V segment lost 6 bases and the J segment 5 bases; nucleotides outside the gene matches: 0. The CDR3 has 11 amino acids.

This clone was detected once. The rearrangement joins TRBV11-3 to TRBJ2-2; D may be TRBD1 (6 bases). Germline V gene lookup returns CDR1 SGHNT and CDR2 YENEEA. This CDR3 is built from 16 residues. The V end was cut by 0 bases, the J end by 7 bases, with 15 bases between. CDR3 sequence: CASSLDWGRISGELFF. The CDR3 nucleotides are TGTGCCAGCAGCTTAGATTGGGGGCGGATCAGCGGGGAGCTGTTTTTT. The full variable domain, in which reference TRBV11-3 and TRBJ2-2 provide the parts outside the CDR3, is EAGVVQSPRYKIIEKKQPVAFWCNPISGHNTLYWYLQNLGQGPELLIRYENEEAVDDSQLPKDRFSAERLKGVDSTLKIQPAELGDSAVYLCASSLDWGRISGELFFGEGSRLTVL.

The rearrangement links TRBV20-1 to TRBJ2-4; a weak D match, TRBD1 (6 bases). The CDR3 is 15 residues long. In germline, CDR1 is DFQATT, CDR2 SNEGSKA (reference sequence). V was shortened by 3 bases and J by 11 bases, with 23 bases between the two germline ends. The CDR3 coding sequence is TGCAGTGCTAGTGGGGCACAGGGTGGGCGCTTGGTTCAGTACTTC. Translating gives CSASGAQGGRLVQYF.

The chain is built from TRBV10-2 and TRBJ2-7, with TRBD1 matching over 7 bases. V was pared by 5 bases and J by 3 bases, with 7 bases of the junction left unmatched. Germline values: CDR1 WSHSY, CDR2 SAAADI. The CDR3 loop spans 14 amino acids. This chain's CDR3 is CASSSVTGFYEQYF. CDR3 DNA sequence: TGCGCCAGCAGTTCGGTGACAGGGTTCTACGAGCAGTACTTC.

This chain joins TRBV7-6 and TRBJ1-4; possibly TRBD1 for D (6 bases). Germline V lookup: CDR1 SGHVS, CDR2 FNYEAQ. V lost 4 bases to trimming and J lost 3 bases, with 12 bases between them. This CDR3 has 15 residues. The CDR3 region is CASSSQQGANEKLFF. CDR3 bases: TGTGCCAGCAGCTCCCAACAGGGTGCTAATGAAAAACTGTTTTTT.

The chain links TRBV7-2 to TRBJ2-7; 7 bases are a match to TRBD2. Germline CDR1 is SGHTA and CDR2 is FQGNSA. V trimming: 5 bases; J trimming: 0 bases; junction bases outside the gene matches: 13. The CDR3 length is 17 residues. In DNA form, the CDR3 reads TGTGCCAGCAGCCCAACCGGAGGACTAGTTAGCTCCTACGAGCAGTACTTC. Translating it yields CASSPTGGLVSSYEQYF.

In DNA form, the CDR3 reads TGCAGCGTTGCCGGGACTACCTACAATGAGCAGTTCTTC. Its translation is CSVAGTTYNEQFF. V usage is TRBV29-1 and J usage is TRBJ2-1; TRBD2 matches 7 bases. The germline gives CDR1 SQVTM, CDR2 ANQGSEA. The CDR3 runs to 13 residues. Unmatched junction bases numbered 2, after V lost 4 bases and J lost 2 bases.

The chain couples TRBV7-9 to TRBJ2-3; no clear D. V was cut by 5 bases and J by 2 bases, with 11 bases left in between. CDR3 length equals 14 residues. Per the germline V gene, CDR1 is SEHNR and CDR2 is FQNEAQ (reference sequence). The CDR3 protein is CASSLSVSTDTQYF. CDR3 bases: TGTGCCAGCAGCCTATCAGTTTCCACAGATACGCAGTATTTT.

The CDR3 DNA reads TGTGCCAGCAGTTACGGCACCTACGAGCAGTACTTC. The encoded protein is CASSYGTYEQYF. The rearrangement links TRBV6-6 to TRBJ2-7; D is unclear. V lost 2 bases and J lost 2, with 4 bases in between. The CDR3 spans 12 residues. The V gene's germline CDR1 is MNHNY and CDR2 SVGAGI (reference sequence).

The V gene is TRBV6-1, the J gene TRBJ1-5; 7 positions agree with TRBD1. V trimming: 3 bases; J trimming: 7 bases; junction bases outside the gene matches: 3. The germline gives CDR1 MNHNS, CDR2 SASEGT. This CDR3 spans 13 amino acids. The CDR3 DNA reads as TGTGCCAGCAGTGAGACAGGGCGACAGCCCCAGCATTTT. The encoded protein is CASSETGRQPQHF.

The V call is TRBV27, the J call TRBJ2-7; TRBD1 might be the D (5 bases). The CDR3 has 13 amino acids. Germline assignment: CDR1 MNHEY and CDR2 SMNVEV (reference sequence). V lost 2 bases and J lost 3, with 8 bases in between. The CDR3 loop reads CASSLPGNYEQYF. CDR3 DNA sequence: TGTGCCAGCAGTTTACCAGGGAACTACGAGCAGTACTTC.

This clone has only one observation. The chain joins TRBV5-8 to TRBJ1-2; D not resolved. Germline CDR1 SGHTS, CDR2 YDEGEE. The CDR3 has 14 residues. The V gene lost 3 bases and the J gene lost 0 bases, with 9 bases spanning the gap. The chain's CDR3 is CASSWLRANYGYTF. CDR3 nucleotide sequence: TGTGCCAGCAGCTGGCTGCGGGCTAACTATGGCTACACCTTC.

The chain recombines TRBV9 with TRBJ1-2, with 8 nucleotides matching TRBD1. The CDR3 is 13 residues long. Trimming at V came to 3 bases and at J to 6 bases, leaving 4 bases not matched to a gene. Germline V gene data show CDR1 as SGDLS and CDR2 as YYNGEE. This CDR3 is CASSEGTGHGYTF. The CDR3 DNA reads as TGTGCCAGCAGCGAGGGGACAGGCCATGGCTACACCTTC.

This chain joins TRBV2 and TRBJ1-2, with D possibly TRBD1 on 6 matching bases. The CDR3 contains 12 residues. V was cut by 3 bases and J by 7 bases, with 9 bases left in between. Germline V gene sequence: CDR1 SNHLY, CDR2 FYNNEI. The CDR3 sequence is CASSDDRFGYTF. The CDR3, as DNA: TGTGCCAGCAGTGACGACAGGTTTGGCTACACCTTC.

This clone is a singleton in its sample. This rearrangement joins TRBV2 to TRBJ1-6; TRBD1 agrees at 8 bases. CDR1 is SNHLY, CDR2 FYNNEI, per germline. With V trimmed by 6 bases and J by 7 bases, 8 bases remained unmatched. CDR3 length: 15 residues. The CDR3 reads CASRLDRVSNSPLHF. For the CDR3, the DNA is TGTGCCAGCAGGCTGGACAGGGTGTCAAATTCACCCCTCCACTTT.